The T cell receptor beta chain described here comes from a study of T cells in Graves' hyperthyroidism and ophthalmopathy. PBMCs came from 8.5 to 10 ml fresh peripheral blood. Researchers amplified the TCR beta CDR3 regions from RNA transcripts. With the HTBI primer set, the TCR CDR3 went through a first round of RT-PCR. Using its own MiXCR run on the multiplex PCR reads, TCRdb lists one record per CDR3 protein. The sample holds under 350,000 distinct CDR3 sequences, roughly a fifth seen once. This clonotype was detected many times. The V end lost 1 base, the J end lost 4 bases, and 11 bases lay between the germline ends. CDR1 is MDHEN and CDR2 is SYDVKM in the germline V gene. The CDR3 has 14 residues.

This sequence joins TRBV28 and TRBJ2-7; TRBD1 is a possible D gene (6 bases). This clonotype was obtained from a woman in her forties or fifties with Graves' hyperthyroidism. The sample consisted of blood. The CDR3 DNA follows: TGTGCCAGCAGTTTATTTATAACAGGGTACGAGCAGTACTTC. Translation gives CASSLFITGYEQYF. Full variable domain (missing parts from reference TRBV28 and TRBJ2-7): DVKVTQSSRYLVKRTGEKVFLECVQDMDHENMFWYRQDPGLGLRLIYFSYDVKMKEKGDIPEGYSVSREKKERFSLILESASTNQTSMYLCASSLFITGYEQYFGPGTRLTVT.